This T cell receptor beta chain is drawn from a study of blood T cell repertoires in COVID-19. The CDR3 sequence is 13 residues long. Trimming removed 6 bases at V and 4 bases at J, with 10 bases between. From germline, CDR1 is MNHNY and CDR2 SVGAGI (reference sequence). Repertoires were generated with immunoSEQ multiplex PCR, while TCRdb's copy carries only in-frame clones and drops some. The table shows 88,000 or so clones, with over 85% occurring only once. This chain links TRBV6-6 with TRBJ1-5, with D possibly TRBD1 on 5 matching bases. This sequence was found in a man aged 45-60 years with acute or convalescent COVID-19. Sequenced material: peripheral blood. The CDR3 loop is CASSPGINQPQHF. CDR3 in DNA: TGTGCCAGCAGCCCAGGGATAAATCAGCCCCAGCATTTT.